The 9 T cell receptor beta chains listed next were all sequenced from one sample in a study of T cells in Graves' hyperthyroidism and ophthalmopathy. The source material, RNA transcripts, was used to amplify TCR beta CDR3 regions. With the HTBI primer set, the TCR CDR3 went through a first round of RT-PCR. Each CDR3 protein is one row after TCRdb ran MiXCR on the multiplex PCR reads. The sample consists of fewer than 650,000 distinct CDR3 sequences, about 14% of them appearing once. Sequences were obtained from blood. All receptors derive from a woman in her thirties or forties with Graves' ophthalmopathy.

This clonotype was picked up many times. The chain links TRBV6-1 to TRBJ2-7; no firm D call. V lost 6 bases and J lost 0, with 18 bases in between. This CDR3 has 16 residues. Germline CDR1 and CDR2: MNHNS and SASEGT. The CDR3 coding sequence is TGTGCCAGCAGCCCCCTTCCTCAAGATTCCTCCTACGAGCAGTACTTC. Translating it yields CASSPLPQDSSYEQYF.

V is TRBV12-3 or TRBV12-4 and J is TRBJ2-5; no firm D call. The CDR3 has 13 residues. Trimming took 6 bases from V and 9 from J, leaving 17 bases between them. DNA for the CDR3: TGTGCCAGCAGCCGAGGCACGTTCGAGTCCCAGTACTTC. Encoded protein: CASSRGTFESQYF.

Here the CDR3 DNA reads TGTGCCAGCACCCCTAGCTCTGGGGCCAACGTCCTGACTTTC. As protein: CASTPSSGANVLTF. The chain is built from TRBV6-2 or TRBV6-3 and TRBJ2-6, with no clear D. The CDR3 sequence is 14 residues long. V lost 7 bases and J lost 0, with 7 bases in between. Germline lookup yields CDR1 MNHEY and CDR2 SVGEGT.

This clonotype was recorded many times. V is TRBV28 and J is TRBJ2-7; perhaps TRBD2 as D (5 bases). Germline V CDR1 and CDR2: MDHEN, SYDVKM. The CDR3 consists of 14 residues. V was cut by 7 bases and J by 0 bases, with 13 bases left in between. In DNA, the CDR3 is TGTGCCAGCACCCTGGACTTAAGCTCCTACGAGCAGTACTTC. It codes for CASTLDLSSYEQYF.

This clonotype appeared many times. The chain links TRBV4-1 to TRBJ1-5, with D uncertain. CDR1 and CDR2 (germline): MGHRA, YSYEKL. With 0 bases removed from V and 4 bases from J, the gap between germline ends came to 10 bases. The CDR3 is 15 residues long. The CDR3 is CASSQEGPVNQPQHF. The CDR3 DNA follows: TGCGCCAGCAGCCAAGAGGGCCCTGTAAATCAGCCCCAGCATTTT.

The chain recombines TRBV7-3 with TRBJ2-6, with 13 bases lining up with TRBD2. V was pared by 4 bases and J by 1 base, with 4 bases of the junction left unmatched. Germline lookup yields CDR1 SGHTA and CDR2 FQGTGA. The CDR3 sequence is 18 residues long. The CDR3 region is CASSSRTSGSSGANVLTF. DNA of the CDR3: TGTGCCAGCAGCTCGCGGACTAGCGGGAGTTCTGGGGCCAACGTCCTGACTTTC.

This clonotype showed up many times. V and J are TRBV27 and TRBJ2-4, with TRBD1 matching over 7 bases. CDR3 length: 14 residues. V trimming: 5 bases; J trimming: 3 bases; junction bases outside the gene matches: 4. Germline CDR1 MNHEY, CDR2 SMNVEV (reference sequence). The CDR3 DNA is TGTGCCAGCAGTCTCCGGGACAGCAAAAACATTCAGTACTTC. This sequence encodes CASSLRDSKNIQYF.

This clonotype was recorded at least ten times. The chain couples TRBV25-1 to TRBJ1-2, with 7 bases fitting TRBD1. The CDR3 loop spans 14 amino acids. Germline-derived CDR1 and CDR2 are MGHDK and SYGVNS. V shed 3 bases and J 6 bases; nucleotides not matched to a gene: 7. CDR3 sequence reads: CASSEVTGSNGYTF. The CDR3 nucleotides are TGTGCCAGCAGTGAGGTGACAGGGAGCAATGGCTACACCTTC.

This clonotype was detected ten times or more. The chain carries TRBV27 and TRBJ1-1; 9 bases match TRBD1. The germline CDR1 and CDR2 sequences are MNHEY and SMNVEV (reference sequence). The CDR3 extends over 14 amino acids. V dropped 6 bases and J dropped 4; count of bases not matched to a gene: 6. CDR3 residues: CASRGQGGITEAFF. The CDR3 DNA sequence: TGTGCCAGCAGGGGACAGGGAGGGATCACTGAAGCTTTCTTT.